Here is one TCR beta chain with its context. Use of 60 Vbeta and 13 Jbeta primers characterized the PCR. Here immunoSEQ multiplex PCR was the method, and the copy in TCRdb shows in-frame clones only, minus some. The sample lists roughly 120,000 clones; 75% to 80% were seen once. The data originate from a study of cytomegalovirus exposure and HLA in healthy donors. Germline CDR1 is ENHRY and CDR2 is SYGVKD. The length of the CDR3 is 14 residues. Trimming took off 8 bases at V and 3 bases at J, with 16 bases between the two ends. This chain links TRBV10-3 with TRBJ1-2; a possible D gene is TRBD1 (6 bases). The TCR sequence derives from a man aged 35-49 years in good health and CMV-seronegative. The sample taken for sequencing was PBMCs. CDR3 bases: TGTGCCATCGGGCTTGAGGACAGACACTATGGCTACACCTTC. Residues: CAIGLEDRHYGYTF.